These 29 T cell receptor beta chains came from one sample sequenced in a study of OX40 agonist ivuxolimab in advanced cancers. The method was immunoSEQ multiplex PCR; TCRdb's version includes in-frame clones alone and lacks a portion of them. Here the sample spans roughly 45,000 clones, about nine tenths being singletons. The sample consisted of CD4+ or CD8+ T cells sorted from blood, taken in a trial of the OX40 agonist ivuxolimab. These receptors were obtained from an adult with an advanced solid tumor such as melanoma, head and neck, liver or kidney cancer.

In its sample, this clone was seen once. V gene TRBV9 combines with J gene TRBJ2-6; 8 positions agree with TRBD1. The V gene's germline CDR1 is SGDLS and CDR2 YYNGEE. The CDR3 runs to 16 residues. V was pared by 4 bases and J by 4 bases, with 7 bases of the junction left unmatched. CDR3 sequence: CASSSRTGFGANVLTF. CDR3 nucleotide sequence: TGTGCCAGCAGCTCCAGGACAGGGTTCGGGGCCAACGTCCTGACTTTC.

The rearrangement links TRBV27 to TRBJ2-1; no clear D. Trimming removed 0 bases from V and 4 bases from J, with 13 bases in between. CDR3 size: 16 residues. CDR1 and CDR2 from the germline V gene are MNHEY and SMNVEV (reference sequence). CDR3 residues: CASSLSTGNLYNEQFF. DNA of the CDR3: TGTGCCAGCAGTTTATCCACCGGTAATCTATACAATGAGCAGTTCTTC.

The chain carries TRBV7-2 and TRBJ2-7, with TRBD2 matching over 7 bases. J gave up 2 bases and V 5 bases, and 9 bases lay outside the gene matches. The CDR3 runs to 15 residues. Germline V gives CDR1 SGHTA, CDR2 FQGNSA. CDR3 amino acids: CASSHPSGAPYEQYF. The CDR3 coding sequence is TGTGCCAGCAGCCACCCAAGCGGGGCGCCCTACGAGCAGTACTTC.

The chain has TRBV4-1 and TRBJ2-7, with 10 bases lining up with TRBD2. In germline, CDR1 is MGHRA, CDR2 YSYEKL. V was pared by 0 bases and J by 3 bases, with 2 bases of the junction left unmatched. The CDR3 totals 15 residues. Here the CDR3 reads CASSQESSGGYEQYF. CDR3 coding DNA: TGCGCCAGCAGCCAAGAATCTAGCGGGGGCTACGAGCAGTACTTC.

CDR3 amino acids: CASSQKQGDQRNTIYF. In DNA form, the CDR3 reads TGCGCCAGCAGCCAAAAACAGGGAGATCAGAGAAACACCATATATTTT. The V and J genes are TRBV4-1 and TRBJ1-3; possible D gene TRBD1, 6 bases. The germline gives CDR1 MGHRA, CDR2 YSYEKL. V lost 2 bases and J lost 5, with 16 bases in between. The CDR3 covers 16 residues.

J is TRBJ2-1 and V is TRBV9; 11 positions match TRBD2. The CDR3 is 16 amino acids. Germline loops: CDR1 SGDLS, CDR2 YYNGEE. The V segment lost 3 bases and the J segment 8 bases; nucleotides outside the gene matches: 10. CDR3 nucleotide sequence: TGTGCCAGCAGCGGACAACTAGCGGGGGTACTAGATGAGCAGTTCTTC. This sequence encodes CASSGQLAGVLDEQFF.

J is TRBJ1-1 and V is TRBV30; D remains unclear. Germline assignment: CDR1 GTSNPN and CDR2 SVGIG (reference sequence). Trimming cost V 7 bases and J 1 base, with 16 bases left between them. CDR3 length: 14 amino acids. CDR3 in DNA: TGTGCCTTCAACCCGCGGTCTCAGAACACTGAAGCTTTCTTT. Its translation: CAFNPRSQNTEAFF. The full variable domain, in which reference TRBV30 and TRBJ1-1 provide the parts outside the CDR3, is SQTIHQWPATLVQPVGSPLSLECTVEGTSNPNLYWYRQAAGRGLQLLFYSVGIGQISSEVPQNLSASRPQDRQFILSSKKLLLSDSGFYLCAFNPRSQNTEAFFGQGTRLTVV.

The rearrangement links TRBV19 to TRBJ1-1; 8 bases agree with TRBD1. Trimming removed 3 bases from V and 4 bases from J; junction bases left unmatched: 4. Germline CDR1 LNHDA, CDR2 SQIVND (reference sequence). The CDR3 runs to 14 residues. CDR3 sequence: CASSIGGTGTEAFF. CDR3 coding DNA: TGTGCCAGTAGTATTGGGGGGACAGGCACTGAAGCTTTCTTT.

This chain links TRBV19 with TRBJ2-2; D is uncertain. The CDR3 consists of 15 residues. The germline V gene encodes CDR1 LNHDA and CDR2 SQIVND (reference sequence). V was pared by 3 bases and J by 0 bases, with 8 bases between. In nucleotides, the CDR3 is TGTGCCAGTAGTATCTTCCTAGCGAACACCGGGGAGCTGTTTTTT. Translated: CASSIFLANTGELFF.

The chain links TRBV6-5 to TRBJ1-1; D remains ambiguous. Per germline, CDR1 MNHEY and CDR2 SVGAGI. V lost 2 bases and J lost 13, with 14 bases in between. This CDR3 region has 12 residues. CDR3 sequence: CASSYDGTGLFF. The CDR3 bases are TGTGCCAGCAGTTACGACGGAACGGGTCTTTTCTTT.

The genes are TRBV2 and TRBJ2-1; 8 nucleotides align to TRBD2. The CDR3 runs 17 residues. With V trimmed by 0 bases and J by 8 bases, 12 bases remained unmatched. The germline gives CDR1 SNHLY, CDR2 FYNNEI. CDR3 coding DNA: TGTGCCAGCAGTGAAGCTGGGACGGGACTAGTTGTCTATGAGCAGTTCTTC. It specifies CASSEAGTGLVVYEQFF.

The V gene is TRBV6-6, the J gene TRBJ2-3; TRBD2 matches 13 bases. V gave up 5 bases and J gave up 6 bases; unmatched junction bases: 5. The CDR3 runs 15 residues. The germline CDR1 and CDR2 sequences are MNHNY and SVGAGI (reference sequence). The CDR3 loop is CASSQLAGGTDTQYF. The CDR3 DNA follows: TGTGCCAGCAGTCAACTAGCGGGGGGGACTGATACGCAGTATTTT.

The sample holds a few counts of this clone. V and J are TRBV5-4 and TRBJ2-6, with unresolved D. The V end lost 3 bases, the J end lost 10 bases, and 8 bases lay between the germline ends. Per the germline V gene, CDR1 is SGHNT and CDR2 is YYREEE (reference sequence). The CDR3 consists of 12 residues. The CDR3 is CASSSERNVLTF. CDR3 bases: TGTGCCAGCAGCTCCGAGAGGAACGTCCTGACTTTC.

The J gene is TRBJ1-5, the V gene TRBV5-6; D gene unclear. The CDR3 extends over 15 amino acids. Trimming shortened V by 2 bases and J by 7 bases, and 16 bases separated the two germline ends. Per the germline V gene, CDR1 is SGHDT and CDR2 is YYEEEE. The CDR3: CASSFSDTVGQPQHF. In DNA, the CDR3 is TGTGCCAGCAGCTTTTCCGATACGGTAGGGCAGCCCCAGCATTTT.

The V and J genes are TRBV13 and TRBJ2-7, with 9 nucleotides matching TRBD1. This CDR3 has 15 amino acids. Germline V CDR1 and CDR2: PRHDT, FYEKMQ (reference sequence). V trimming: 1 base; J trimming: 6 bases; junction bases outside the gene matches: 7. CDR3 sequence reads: CASSLAGQGISEQYF. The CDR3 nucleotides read TGTGCCAGCAGCTTAGCAGGACAGGGGATCTCCGAGCAGTACTTC.

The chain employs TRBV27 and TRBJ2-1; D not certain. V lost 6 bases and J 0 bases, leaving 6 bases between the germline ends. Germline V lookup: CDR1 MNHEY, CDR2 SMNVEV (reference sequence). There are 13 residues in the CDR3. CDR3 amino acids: CASRVSSYNEQFF. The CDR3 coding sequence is TGTGCCAGCAGAGTCAGCTCCTACAATGAGCAGTTCTTC.

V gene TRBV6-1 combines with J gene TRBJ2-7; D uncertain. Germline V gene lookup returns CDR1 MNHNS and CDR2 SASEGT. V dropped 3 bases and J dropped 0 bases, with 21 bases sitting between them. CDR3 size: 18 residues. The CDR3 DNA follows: TGTGCCAGCAGTGATTCCCCCTCAGACGGCTCGCCCTCCTACGAGCAGTACTTC. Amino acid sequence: CASSDSPSDGSPSYEQYF.

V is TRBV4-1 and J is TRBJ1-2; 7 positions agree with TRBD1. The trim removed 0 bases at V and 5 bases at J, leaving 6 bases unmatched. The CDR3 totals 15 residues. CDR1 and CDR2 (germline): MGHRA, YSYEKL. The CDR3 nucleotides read TGCGCCAGCAGCCAAGACGACAGGGAACTTTATGGCTACACCTTC. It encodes CASSQDDRELYGYTF.

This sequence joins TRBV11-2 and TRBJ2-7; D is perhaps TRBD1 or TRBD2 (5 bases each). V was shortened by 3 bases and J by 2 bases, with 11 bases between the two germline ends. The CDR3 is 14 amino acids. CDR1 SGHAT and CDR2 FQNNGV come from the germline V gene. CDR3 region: CASSFRDRTYEQYF. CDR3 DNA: TGTGCCAGCAGCTTCCGGGACCGAACCTACGAGCAGTACTTC.

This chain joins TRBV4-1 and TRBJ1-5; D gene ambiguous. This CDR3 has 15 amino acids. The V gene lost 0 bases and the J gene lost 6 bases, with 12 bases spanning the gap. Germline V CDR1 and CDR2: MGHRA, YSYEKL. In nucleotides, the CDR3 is TGCGCCAGCAGCCAAGATACCGGGTTTGGTCAGCCCCAGCATTTT. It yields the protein CASSQDTGFGQPQHF.

Here the CDR3 reads CASSVAAGSSYNEQFF. The CDR3 coding sequence is TGTGCCAGTAGTGTAGCAGCCGGGTCTTCCTACAATGAGCAGTTCTTC. The chain couples TRBV19 to TRBJ2-1, with D uncertain. Trimming removed 5 bases from V and 1 base from J, with 15 bases in between. CDR3 size: 16 residues. CDR1 is LNHDA, CDR2 SQIVND, per germline (reference sequence).

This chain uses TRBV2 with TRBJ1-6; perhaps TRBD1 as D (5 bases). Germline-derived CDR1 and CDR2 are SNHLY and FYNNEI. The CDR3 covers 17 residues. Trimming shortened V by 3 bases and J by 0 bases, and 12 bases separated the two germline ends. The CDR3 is CASSEKQGSSYNSPLHF. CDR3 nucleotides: TGTGCCAGCAGTGAGAAGCAGGGCTCCTCCTATAATTCACCCCTCCACTTT. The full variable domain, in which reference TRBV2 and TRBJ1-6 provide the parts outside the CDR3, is EPEVTQTPSHQVTQMGQEVILRCVPISNHLYFYWYRQILGQKVEFLVSFYNNEISEKSEIFDDQFSVERPDGSNFTLKIRSTKLEDSAMYFCASSEKQGSSYNSPLHFGNGTRLTVT.

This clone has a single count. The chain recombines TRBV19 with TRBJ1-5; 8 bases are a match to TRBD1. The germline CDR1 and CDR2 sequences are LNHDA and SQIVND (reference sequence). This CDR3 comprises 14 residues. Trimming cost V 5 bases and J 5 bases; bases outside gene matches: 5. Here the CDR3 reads CASSHRDRYQPQHF. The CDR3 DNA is TGTGCCAGTAGTCACCGGGACAGGTATCAGCCCCAGCATTTT.

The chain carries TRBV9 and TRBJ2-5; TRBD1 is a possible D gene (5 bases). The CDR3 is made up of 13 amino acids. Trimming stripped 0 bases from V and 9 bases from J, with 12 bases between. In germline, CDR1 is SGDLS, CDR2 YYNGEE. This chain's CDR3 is CASSVGFEGAQYF. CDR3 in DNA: TGTGCCAGCAGCGTAGGTTTTGAAGGGGCCCAGTACTTC.

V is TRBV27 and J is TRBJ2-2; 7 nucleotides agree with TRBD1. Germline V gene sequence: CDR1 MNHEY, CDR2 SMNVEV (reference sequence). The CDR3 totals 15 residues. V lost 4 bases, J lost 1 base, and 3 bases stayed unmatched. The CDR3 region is CASSYGTENTGELFF. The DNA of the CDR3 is TGTGCCAGCAGTTACGGGACAGAGAACACCGGGGAGCTGTTTTTT.

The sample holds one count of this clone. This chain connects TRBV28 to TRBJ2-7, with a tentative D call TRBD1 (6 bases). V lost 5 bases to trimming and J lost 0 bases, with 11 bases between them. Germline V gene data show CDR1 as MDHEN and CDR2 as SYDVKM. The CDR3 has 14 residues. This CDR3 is CASSHRESSYEQYV. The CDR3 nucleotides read TGTGCCAGCAGTCACAGGGAGAGCTCCTACGAGCAGTACGTC.

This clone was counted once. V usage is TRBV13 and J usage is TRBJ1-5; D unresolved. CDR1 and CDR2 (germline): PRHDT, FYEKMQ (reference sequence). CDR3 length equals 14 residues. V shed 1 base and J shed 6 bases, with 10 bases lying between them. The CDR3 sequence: CASSLAPAAQPQHF. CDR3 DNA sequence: TGTGCCAGCAGCTTAGCCCCGGCGGCTCAGCCCCAGCATTTT.

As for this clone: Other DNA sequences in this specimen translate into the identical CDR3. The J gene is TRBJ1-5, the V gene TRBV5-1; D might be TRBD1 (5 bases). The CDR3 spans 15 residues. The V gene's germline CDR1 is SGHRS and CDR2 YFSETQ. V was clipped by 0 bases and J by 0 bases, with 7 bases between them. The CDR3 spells CASSLEGDSNQPQHF. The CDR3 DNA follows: TGCGCCAGCAGCTTGGAAGGGGATAGCAATCAGCCCCAGCATTTT.

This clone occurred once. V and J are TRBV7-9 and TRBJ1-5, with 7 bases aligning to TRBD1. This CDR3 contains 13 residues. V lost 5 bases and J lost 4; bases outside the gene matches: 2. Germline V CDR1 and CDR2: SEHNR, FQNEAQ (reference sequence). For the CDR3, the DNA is TGTGCCAGCAGCCCAGGGGGAAATCAGCCCCAGCATTTT. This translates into CASSPGGNQPQHF.